These T cell receptor beta chains were read from a single sample in a study of shared clonotypes between healthy human individuals. Data came from immunoSEQ multiplex PCR; TCRdb stores just in-frame clones and leaves some out. The sample includes millions of clones, just over 90% seen only once; the top ten take around 0.4%. Material for sequencing was naive CD4+ T cells from PBMCs. Receptors were obtained from a man in his late teens or twenties in good health. Some clones in this sample may be carry-over from other donors' samples. Each CDR3 is given with its conserved first and last residue. The order of the fields is CDR3 protein, CDR3 DNA, V gene, clone size, D gene, J gene. The D gene is left open where the match is weak. The size entry is marked missing in some rows and otherwise reads once, few, many or a size class.

CASSPQGQQNYEQYF | TGCGCCAGCAGCCCCCAGGGACAGCAGAACTACGAGCAGTACTTC | TRBV5-1 | NA | TRBD1 | TRBJ2-7
CASSLNTNYEQYF | TGTGCCAGCAGCTTAAATACGAACTACGAGCAGTACTTC | TRBV7-6 | NA | NA | TRBJ2-7
CASSSRDRVLEQYF | TGCGCCAGCAGCTCCCGGGACAGGGTACTCGAGCAGTACTTC | TRBV5-1 | NA | TRBD1 | TRBJ2-7
CAINGQGSTDTQYF | TGTGCCATCAACGGACAGGGCAGCACAGATACGCAGTATTTT | TRBV10-3 | NA | TRBD1 | TRBJ2-3
CASSLLGGYGENTEAFF | TGCGCCAGCAGCTTGCTAGGGGGTTATGGCGAAAACACTGAAGCTTTCTTT | TRBV5-1 | NA | NA | TRBJ1-1
CAWGGYGRTSGNEQFF | TGTGCCTGGGGGGGTTATGGCCGGACTAGCGGGAACGAGCAGTTCTTC | TRBV30 | NA | TRBD2 | TRBJ2-1
CASSPGAGFSEAFF | TGTGCCAGCAGCCCCGGGGCAGGTTTCTCTGAAGCTTTCTTT | TRBV2 | NA | NA | TRBJ1-1
CASSQVSGIETQYF | TGTGCCAGCAGCCAAGTGAGTGGAATCGAGACCCAGTACTTC | TRBV4-2 | NA | NA | TRBJ2-5
CASSPQSGRGETQYF | TGTGCCAGCAGCCCCCAAAGCGGGAGGGGGGAGACCCAGTACTTC | TRBV7-2 | NA | TRBD2 | TRBJ2-5
CASSLKPGQGPNTGELFF | TGTGCCAGCAGCTTAAAACCCGGACAGGGACCGAACACCGGGGAGCTGTTTTTT | TRBV7-2 | NA | TRBD1 | TRBJ2-2
CASSRGLAGENTGELFF | TGTGCCAGTAGTAGGGGACTAGCGGGGGAGAACACCGGGGAGCTGTTTTTT | TRBV19 | NA | TRBD2 | TRBJ2-2
CATGREANTGELFF | TGTGCCACCGGACGAGAGGCCAACACCGGGGAGCTGTTTTTT | TRBV10-3 | NA | NA | TRBJ2-2
CSVLLRGPGNTIYF | TGCAGCGTCCTATTAAGGGGACCTGGAAACACCATATATTTT | TRBV29-1 | NA | NA | TRBJ1-3
CASSLGYLGEQYF | TGTGCCAGCAGCTTGGGGTACCTTGGCGAGCAGTACTTC | TRBV7-6 | NA | NA | TRBJ2-7
CASSSPPGHVLGDTQYF | TGTGCCAGCAGCTCCCCGCCGGGACACGTTCTGGGAGATACGCAGTATTTT | TRBV7-9 | NA | NA | TRBJ2-3
CASSPRPGQGETEAFF | TGTGCCAGCTCCCCCCGGCCGGGACAGGGGGAGACTGAAGCTTTCTTT | TRBV18 | NA | TRBD1 | TRBJ1-1
CASSATGGLSSGNTIYF | TGTGCCAGCAGTGCTACAGGGGGCCTAAGCTCTGGAAACACCATATATTTT | TRBV6-1 | NA | TRBD1 | TRBJ1-3
CAWSTGVGYTF | TGTGCCTGGAGTACAGGGGTCGGCTACACCTTC | TRBV30 | NA | TRBD1 | TRBJ1-2
CASSLAPGQDYGYTF | TGCGCCAGCAGCTTGGCCCCAGGGCAAGACTATGGCTACACCTTC | TRBV5-1 | NA | NA | TRBJ1-2
CASSLLPGQGDEKLFF | TGCGCCAGCAGCTTGCTCCCGGGACAGGGGGATGAAAAACTGTTTTTT | TRBV5-1 | NA | TRBD1 | TRBJ1-4
CATLIGTGASAEQFF | TGTGCCACCCTTATAGGCACAGGGGCCTCTGCTGAGCAGTTCTTC | TRBV27 | NA | TRBD1 | TRBJ2-1
CASSASPGWNQPQHF | TGTGCCAGCAGCGCCTCACCAGGGTGGAATCAGCCCCAGCATTTT | TRBV7-2 | few | NA | TRBJ1-5
CSVEAEGRGNEQYF | TGCAGCGTTGAAGCCGAAGGGCGGGGCAACGAGCAGTACTTC | TRBV29-1 | NA | NA | TRBJ2-7
CASSLAGGRGRTYGYTF | TGTGCCAGCAGTTTAGCCGGGGGCAGGGGGCGCACCTATGGCTACACCTTC | TRBV28 | once | TRBD1 | TRBJ1-2
CASSLGTSKLTDTQYF | TGCGCCAGCAGCTTGGGGACTAGTAAACTCACAGATACGCAGTATTTT | TRBV5-1 | NA | TRBD2 | TRBJ2-3
CASSSPGQGARHTQYF | TGCGCCAGCAGCTCGCCGGGACAGGGGGCTCGGCATACGCAGTATTTT | TRBV5-1 | NA | TRBD1 | TRBJ2-3